This T cell receptor beta chain was found in a study of CD8 T cells in Susac syndrome (dated by TCRdb to between 2018 and 2021). Study-wide context: Of the Susac syndrome patients who were sequenced, roughly 6 had clinically active disease and roughly eight were in clinical remission. Susac syndrome patients were therapy-naive, on corticosteroids (some also receiving IVIg), or on IVIg alone at blood withdrawal. The study used repertoire sequencing to test whether antigen drove CD8+ T cell activation and differentiation in Susac syndrome.

RNA was extracted using the RNeasy kit, and roughly 0.5 to 1 microgram was reverse transcribed with random hexamers. TCR beta CDR3 regions were amplified with the immunoSEQ multiplex PCR assay covering 54 Vbeta and 13 Jbeta segments. Bias from PCR amplification was corrected by using a synthetic template baseline for primer optimization and for computational correction. Under the source paper's analysis protocol: Reads were assigned to V, D and J genes according to IMGT and analyzed in immunoSEQ Analyzer, with only productive sequences retained. Clonality was computed as one minus Shannon entropy normalized by log2 of the number of productive unique sequences. For each patient and control, public and private clones were evaluated within the 100 most prevalent clones. Clones were defined as Susac-specific when absent from the healthy and MS cohorts, from approximately 1,100 published viral clones and from other ImmuneACCESS disease sequences. The public reads were reprocessed in TCRdb via fastp at Q25 and MiXCR, keeping in-frame beta chains. All rows with the same CDR3 protein become a single entry with the most common DNA and genes. These V and J calls rely on TCRdb rather than the paper's analysis. The sample yields roughly 200,000 distinct CDR3 sequences; 94% were counted once. Of the sample, 0.12% is held by the ten largest clones.

For CDR1 and CDR2, the germline V gene lists SNHLY and FYNNEI. The CDR3 numbers 16 residues from cysteine through phenylalanine. Only CDR3 DNA remains: 48 bases, in frame from the first base. V and J lose 4 bases and 7 bases, and a span of 17 bases separates them. High-throughput TCR beta sequencing profiled peripheral blood CD8+ and CD4+ T cells from healthy donors, Susac syndrome patients and multiple sclerosis patients. Susac syndrome patients met recently defined diagnostic criteria for definite or probable disease. Bulk CD8+ and CD4+ T cells were purified magnetically by negative isolation, whereas CD8+ TEMRA cells were enriched by FACS. Blood was drawn into EDTA tubes, processed within 24 hours, and PBMCs were isolated by density gradient centrifugation. PBMCs intended for TCR sequencing were cryopreserved in liquid nitrogen and thawed later in a water bath at 37 degrees C. The sorted or isolated CD4+, CD8+ and CD8+ TEMRA cells reached a purity of at least 90%.

Remarks on this clonotype: Its recognized antigen is unknown. No much larger clonotype is one base removed from it; base qualities were not supplied.

Broader findings and caveats from the paper: In the CD4+ T cell repertoire of Susac syndrome patients, clonal expansion was not detected. The number of individuals in the TCR sequencing and HLA analysis was recognized as being relatively small.

This chain is built from TRBV2 and TRBJ1-6; TRBD1 is perhaps the D gene, given 6 matching bases. The specimen was CD4+ T cells from PBMCs. The clonotype comes from a human donor with Susac syndrome. For the CDR3, the sequence is CASSGSSGARNSPLHF. Read as DNA, the sequence is TGTGCCAGCAGTGGGTCGTCGGGGGCTCGGAATTCACCCCTCCACTTT.